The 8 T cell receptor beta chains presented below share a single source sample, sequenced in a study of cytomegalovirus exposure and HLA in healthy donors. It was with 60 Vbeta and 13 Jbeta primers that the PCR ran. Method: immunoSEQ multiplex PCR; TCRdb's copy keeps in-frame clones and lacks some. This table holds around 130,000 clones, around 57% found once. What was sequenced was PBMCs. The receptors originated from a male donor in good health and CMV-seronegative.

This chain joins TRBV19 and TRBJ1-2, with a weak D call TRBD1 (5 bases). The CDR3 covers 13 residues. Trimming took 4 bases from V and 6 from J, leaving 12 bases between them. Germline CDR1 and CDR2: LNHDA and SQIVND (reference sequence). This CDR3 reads CASSTQGYHGYTF. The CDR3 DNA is TGTGCCAGTAGTACCCAGGGCTATCATGGCTACACCTTC.

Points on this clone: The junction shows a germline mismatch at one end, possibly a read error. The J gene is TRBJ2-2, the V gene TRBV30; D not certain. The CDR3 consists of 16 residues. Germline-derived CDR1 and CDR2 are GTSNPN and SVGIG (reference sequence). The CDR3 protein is CARSNSPNPNTGELFF. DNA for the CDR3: TGTGCCAGGAGTAACAGTCCAAACCCGAACACCGGGGAGCTGTTTTTT.

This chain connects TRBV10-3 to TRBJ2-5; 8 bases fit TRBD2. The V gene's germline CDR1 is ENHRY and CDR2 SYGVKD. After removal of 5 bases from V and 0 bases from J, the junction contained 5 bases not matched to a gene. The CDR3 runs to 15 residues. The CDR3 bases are TGTGCCATCAGTTATAGCGGGGCCCACCAAGAGACCCAGTACTTC. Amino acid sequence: CAISYSGAHQETQYF.

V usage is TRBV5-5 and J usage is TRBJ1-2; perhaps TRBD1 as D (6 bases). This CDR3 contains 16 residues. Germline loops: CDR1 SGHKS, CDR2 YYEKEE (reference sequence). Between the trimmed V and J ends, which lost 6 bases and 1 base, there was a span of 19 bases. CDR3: CASTRTGTLINYGYTF. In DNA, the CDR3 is TGTGCCAGCACCCGTACCGGGACATTAATTAACTATGGCTACACCTTC. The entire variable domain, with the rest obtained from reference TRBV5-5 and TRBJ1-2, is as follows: DAGVTQSPTHLIKTRGQQVTLRCSPISGHKSVSWYQQVLGQGPQFIFQYYEKEERGRGNFPDRFSARQFPNYSSELNVNALLLGDSALYLCASTRTGTLINYGYTFGSGTRLTVV.

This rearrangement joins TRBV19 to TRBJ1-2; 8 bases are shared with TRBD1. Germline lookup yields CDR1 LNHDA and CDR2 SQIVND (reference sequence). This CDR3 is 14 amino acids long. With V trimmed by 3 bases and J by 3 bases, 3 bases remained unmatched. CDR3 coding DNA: TGTGCCAGTAGTATGCAGGGGGCGGACTATGGCTACACCTTC. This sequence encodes CASSMQGADYGYTF.

The CDR3, as DNA: TGTGCCAGCAGTTACGACTCGGGACAGGGGGCCTACGAGCAGTACTTC. Its protein is CASSYDSGQGAYEQYF. The J gene is TRBJ2-5, the V gene TRBV6-6, with 11 positions matching TRBD1. The assigned J gene may be wrong: the sequence end matches TRBJ2-7 better. CDR1 and CDR2 (germline): MNHNY, SVGAGI (reference sequence). The CDR3 runs 16 residues.

The CDR3 DNA is TGTGCCAGCAGCACAACAGACGGCTACGAGCAGTACTTC. Translated, it gives CASSTTDGYEQYF. The genes are TRBV9 and TRBJ2-7, with D unresolved. The germline CDR1 and CDR2 sequences are SGDLS and YYNGEE. The CDR3 has 13 amino acids. V was cut by 4 bases and J by 3 bases, with 11 bases left in between.

The CDR3 spells CATSRGDKRVTGELFF. CDR3 DNA: TGTGCCACCAGCAGAGGCGATAAGCGGGTCACCGGGGAGCTGTTTTTT. V and J are TRBV15 and TRBJ2-2; D may be TRBD2 (6 bases). The ends were cut back, 1 base at V and 4 bases at J, with 13 bases in the middle. The CDR3 is 16 residues long. CDR1 and CDR2 (germline): LNHNV, YYDKDF (reference sequence).